This T cell receptor beta chain came from a study of blood T cell repertoires in COVID-19. Across the whole study: Collection of acute and convalescent COVID-19 samples took place in the United States, Italy and Spain.

The method was immunoSEQ multiplex PCR; TCRdb's version includes in-frame clones alone and lacks a portion of them. The top ten clones hold about 1.5% of a sample with 250,000 to 350,000 clones, roughly 83% of them seen once. The Seattle patients, enrolled during active infection, were followed longitudinally. V lost 3 bases and J lost 10; bases outside the gene matches: 14. The CDR3 length is 17 residues. Germline CDR1 is SGHVS and CDR2 is FQNEAQ. The TCR was taken from a human donor with COVID-19, enrolled during active disease. The donor label of this sample is uncertain. The sequenced sample consisted of peripheral blood. The chain is built from TRBV7-8 and TRBJ2-1; 11 bases line up with TRBD2. CDR3 loop: CASSFSTTSGSMWEQFF. The CDR3 nucleotides read TGTGCCAGCAGCTTTTCCACCACTAGCGGGAGTATGTGGGAGCAGTTCTTC. Looking up the rest from reference TRBV7-8 and TRBJ2-1 gives the full variable domain: GAGVSQSPRYKVAKRGQDVALRCDPISGHVSLFWYQQALGQGPEFLTYFQNEAQLDKSGLPSDRFFAERPEGSVSTLKIQRTQQEDSAVYLCASSFSTTSGSMWEQFFGPGTRLTVL.